These 17 T cell receptor beta chains came from one sample sequenced in a study of control samples from healthy donors and cancer patients. TCRdb keeps only in-frame clones here, not all; method: immunoSEQ multiplex PCR. The data contain some 95,000 clones, around nine tenths of them singletons. The sequenced sample was blood. Every receptor here comes from a man aged 30-40 years in good health.

This clone was observed a few times. The chain couples TRBV7-9 to TRBJ2-6; tentative D call: TRBD1 (6 bases). The V and J ends lost 4 bases and 3 bases respectively, with 16 bases between them. This CDR3 is 17 amino acids long. Germline V gene lookup returns CDR1 SEHNR and CDR2 FQNEAQ (reference sequence). CDR3 nucleotide sequence: TGTGCCAGCAGCTACTTAATCAGGGGCAGTGGGGCCAACGTCCTGACTTTC. Translated, it gives CASSYLIRGSGANVLTF.

This chain links TRBV5-1 with TRBJ2-1; D remains unclear. The germline CDR1 and CDR2 sequences are SGHRS and YFSETQ. Trimming took off 4 bases at V and 4 bases at J, with 12 bases between the two ends. The CDR3 is 14 amino acids. The DNA for the CDR3 is TGCGCCAGCAGCCCGCGGATGGGTTACAATGAGCAGTTCTTC. It codes for CASSPRMGYNEQFF. The entire variable domain, with the rest obtained from reference TRBV5-1 and TRBJ2-1, is as follows: KAGVTQTPRYLIKTRGQQVTLSCSPISGHRSVSWYQQTPGQGLQFLFEYFSETQRNKGNFPGRFSGRQFSNSRSEMNVSTLELGDSALYLCASSPRMGYNEQFFGPGTRLTVL.

The chain recombines TRBV6-5 with TRBJ1-1; 9 bases align to TRBD1. Germline CDR1 reads MNHEY; CDR2 reads SVGAGI. The trim removed 4 bases at V and 5 bases at J, leaving 8 bases unmatched. The CDR3 is 15 amino acids. The CDR3 nucleotides are TGTGCCAGCAGTTCCCCAGGACAGGGGATAACTGAAGCTTTCTTT. The encoded protein is CASSSPGQGITEAFF.

The chain combines TRBV9 with TRBJ1-2; a weak D match, TRBD1 (5 bases). CDR3 size: 13 residues. Trimming left V 2 bases short and J 2 bases short, with 7 bases between. Per the germline V gene, CDR1 is SGDLS and CDR2 is YYNGEE. DNA for the CDR3: TGTGCCAGCAGCGTCGACAGAAACTATGGCTACACCTTC. Its protein is CASSVDRNYGYTF.

The chain employs TRBV13 and TRBJ2-3, with 7 nucleotides matching TRBD1. Losses at the gene ends were 5 bases for V and 3 bases for J; bases not matched to a gene: 8. The V gene's germline CDR1 is PRHDT and CDR2 FYEKMQ (reference sequence). This CDR3 region has 15 residues. The CDR3 nucleotides read TGTGCCAGCAGCCCCCAGGGACAGACAACAGATACGCAGTATTTT. Translation: CASSPQGQTTDTQYF.

V usage is TRBV7-7 and J usage is TRBJ2-1, with D unclear. The CDR3 length is 17 residues. V was shortened by 5 bases and J by 0 bases, with 17 bases between the two germline ends. Germline V lookup: CDR1 SSHAT, CDR2 FNYEAQ (reference sequence). Here the CDR3 reads CASSPAVSDGSYNEQFF. DNA of the CDR3: TGTGCCAGCAGCCCTGCCGTTAGTGACGGCTCCTACAATGAGCAGTTCTTC.

The rearrangement uses TRBV7-9 and TRBJ2-1, with a tentative D call TRBD2 (5 bases). The V gene lost 6 bases and the J gene lost 9 bases, with 9 bases spanning the gap. Germline values: CDR1 SEHNR, CDR2 FQNEAQ (reference sequence). This CDR3 has 11 residues. The CDR3 loop reads CASRSAGEQFF. The CDR3 DNA reads as TGTGCCAGCAGGTCTGCGGGTGAGCAGTTCTTC.

The chain joins TRBV27 to TRBJ1-6; D unresolved. The germline V gene encodes CDR1 MNHEY and CDR2 SMNVEV (reference sequence). CDR3 size: 13 residues. The germline V and J ends were trimmed by 7 bases and 7 bases, with 11 bases remaining between them. In DNA form, the CDR3 reads TGTGCCAGCAAGACAAATTCGAATTCACCCCTCCACTTT. This encodes CASKTNSNSPLHF.

This clone was picked up many times. The chain carries TRBV6-4 and TRBJ2-2; D might be TRBD1 (5 bases). The germline gives CDR1 MRHNA, CDR2 SNTAGT. Trimming shortened V by 8 bases and J by 3 bases, and 19 bases separated the two germline ends. The CDR3 has 16 amino acids. For the CDR3, the DNA is TGTGCCAGCGTATTAAATACGGACAAGTACACCGGGGAGCTGTTTTTT. It translates to CASVLNTDKYTGELFF.

The gene calls are TRBV2 and TRBJ2-1; 10 nucleotides match TRBD2. V dropped 3 bases and J dropped 8; count of bases not matched to a gene: 10. Looked up from germline, CDR1 is SNHLY and CDR2 is FYNNEI. CDR3 length equals 16 residues. CDR3 in DNA: TGTGCCAGCAGTGAGTTCCGGCTAGCGGGAGACTATGAGCAGTTCTTC. This sequence encodes CASSEFRLAGDYEQFF.

This clone turned up a few times. This rearrangement joins TRBV10-3 to TRBJ1-1, with TRBD1 as a possible D gene (6 bases). The germline CDR1 and CDR2 sequences are ENHRY and SYGVKD. CDR3 length equals 13 residues. The germline V and J ends were trimmed by 0 bases and 8 bases, with 10 bases remaining between them. CDR3 coding DNA: TGTGCCATCAGTGAGTCGACAGGCAGGGAAGCTTTCTTT. It yields the protein CAISESTGREAFF.

The chain couples TRBV5-6 to TRBJ1-5; TRBD1 agrees at 8 bases. The J segment lost 6 bases and the V segment lost 3 bases, leaving 5 bases of the junction unmatched. This CDR3 is built from 14 residues. Germline CDR1 and CDR2: SGHDT and YYEEEE. In DNA, the CDR3 is TGTGCCAGCAGCTCGACAGGGGTGGTTCAGCCCCAGCATTTT. Translated: CASSSTGVVQPQHF.

The chain links TRBV7-6 to TRBJ1-4; a weak D match, TRBD1 (6 bases). V was shortened by 2 bases and J by 8 bases, with 15 bases between the two germline ends. CDR1 is SGHVS and CDR2 is FNYEAQ in the germline V gene. This CDR3 comprises 15 residues. CDR3 in amino acids: CASSLKGQMSEKLFF. The CDR3 DNA is TGTGCCAGCAGCTTAAAGGGACAAATGTCGGAAAAACTGTTTTTT.

The V gene is TRBV10-2, the J gene TRBJ2-7; TRBD1 aligns across 12 bases. From germline, CDR1 is WSHSY and CDR2 SAAADI. The trim removed 6 bases at V and 6 bases at J, leaving 9 bases unmatched. This CDR3 is 15 amino acids long. The CDR3 DNA reads as TGCGCCAGCAGCACGACCGGGACAGGGGGCGGCGAGCAGTACTTC. This translates into CASSTTGTGGGEQYF.

The V gene is TRBV6-5, the J gene TRBJ2-1; D is undetermined. This CDR3 comprises 14 residues. Trimming left V 5 bases short and J 6 bases short, with 14 bases between. CDR1 MNHEY and CDR2 SVGAGI come from the germline V gene. CDR3 sequence: CASSPRNNPNEQFF. The DNA for the CDR3 is TGTGCCAGCAGTCCCCGGAACAACCCCAATGAGCAGTTCTTC.

The chain links TRBV6-5 to TRBJ2-7, with D perhaps TRBD1 (6 bases). The germline CDR1 and CDR2 sequences are MNHEY and SVGAGI. CDR3 length: 15 amino acids. Deletions cut 6 bases from V and 0 bases from J, with 15 bases between. As DNA, the CDR3 is TGTGCCAGCAGAGAGGACAGCGGAAGCTCCTACGAGCAGTACTTC. Its protein product is CASREDSGSSYEQYF.

In this sample, this clone turned up a few times. The genes are TRBV13 and TRBJ2-1; D gene unclear. V was clipped by 6 bases and J by 8 bases, with 17 bases between them. The CDR3 extends over 14 amino acids. Germline V gives CDR1 PRHDT, CDR2 FYEKMQ (reference sequence). The CDR3: CASSKAALGDEQFF. The CDR3 DNA reads as TGTGCCAGCAGTAAGGCGGCGTTGGGCGATGAGCAGTTCTTC.